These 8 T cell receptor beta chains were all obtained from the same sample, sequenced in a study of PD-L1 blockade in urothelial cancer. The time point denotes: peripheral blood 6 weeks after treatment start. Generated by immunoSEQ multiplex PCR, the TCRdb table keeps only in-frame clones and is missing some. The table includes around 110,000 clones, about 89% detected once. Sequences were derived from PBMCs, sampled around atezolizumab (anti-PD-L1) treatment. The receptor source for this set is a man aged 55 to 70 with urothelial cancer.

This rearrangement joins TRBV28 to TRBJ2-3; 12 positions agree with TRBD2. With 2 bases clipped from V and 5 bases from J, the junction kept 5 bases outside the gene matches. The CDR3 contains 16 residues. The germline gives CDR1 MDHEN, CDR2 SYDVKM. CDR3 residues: CASSLIPSGGGDTQYF. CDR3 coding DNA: TGTGCCAGCAGTTTAATCCCTAGCGGGGGGGGAGATACGCAGTATTTT.

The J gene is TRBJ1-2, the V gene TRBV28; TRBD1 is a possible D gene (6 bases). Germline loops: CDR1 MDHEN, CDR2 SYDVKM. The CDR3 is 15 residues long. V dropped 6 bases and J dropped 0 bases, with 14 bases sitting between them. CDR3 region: CASSPGQISNYGYTF. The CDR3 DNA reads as TGTGCCAGCAGCCCAGGACAGATTTCTAACTATGGCTACACCTTC.

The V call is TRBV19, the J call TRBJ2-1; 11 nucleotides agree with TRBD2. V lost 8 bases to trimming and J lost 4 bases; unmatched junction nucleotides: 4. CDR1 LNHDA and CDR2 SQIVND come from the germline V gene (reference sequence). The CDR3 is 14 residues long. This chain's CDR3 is CASAASGRYNEQFF. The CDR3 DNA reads TGTGCCAGTGCGGCTAGCGGGAGGTACAATGAGCAGTTCTTC.

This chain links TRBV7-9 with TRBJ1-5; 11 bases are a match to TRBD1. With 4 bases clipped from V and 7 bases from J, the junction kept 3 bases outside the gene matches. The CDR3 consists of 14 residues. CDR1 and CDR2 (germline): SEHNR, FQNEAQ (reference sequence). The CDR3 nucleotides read TGTGCCAGCAGCTCGGGACAGGGGGACCAGCCCCAGCATTTT. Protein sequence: CASSSGQGDQPQHF.

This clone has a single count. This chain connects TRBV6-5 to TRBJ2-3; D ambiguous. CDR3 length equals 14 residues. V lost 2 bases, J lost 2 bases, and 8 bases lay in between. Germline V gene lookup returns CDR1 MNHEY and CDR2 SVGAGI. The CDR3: CASSYNLYTDTQYF. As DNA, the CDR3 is TGTGCCAGCAGTTACAATTTATACACAGATACGCAGTATTTT.

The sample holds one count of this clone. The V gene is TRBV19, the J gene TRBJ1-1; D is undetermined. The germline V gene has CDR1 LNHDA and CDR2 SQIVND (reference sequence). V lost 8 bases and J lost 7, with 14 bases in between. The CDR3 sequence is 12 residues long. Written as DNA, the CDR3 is TGTGCCAGTCTCGCTCGGCGCGGTGAAGCTTTCTTT. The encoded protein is CASLARRGEAFF.

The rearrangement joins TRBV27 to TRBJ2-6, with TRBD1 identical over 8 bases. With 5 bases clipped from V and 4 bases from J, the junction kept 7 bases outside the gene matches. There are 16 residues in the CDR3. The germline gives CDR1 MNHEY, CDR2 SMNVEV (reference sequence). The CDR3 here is CASSTRTGIGANVLTF. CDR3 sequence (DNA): TGTGCCAGCAGTACACGGACAGGGATAGGGGCCAACGTCCTGACTTTC.

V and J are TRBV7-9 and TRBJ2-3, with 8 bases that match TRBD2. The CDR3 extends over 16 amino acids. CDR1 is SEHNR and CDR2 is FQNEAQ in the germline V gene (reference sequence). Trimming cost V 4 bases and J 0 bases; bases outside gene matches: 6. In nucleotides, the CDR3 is TGTGCCAGCAGCTCCGGTCCTAGCGGGAGCACAGATACGCAGTATTTT. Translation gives CASSSGPSGSTDTQYF.